A selection of T cell receptor beta chains follows, all from one sample in a study of cytomegalovirus exposure and HLA in healthy donors. The table came from immunoSEQ multiplex PCR; TCRdb's copy has only in-frame clones and leaves some out. The sample includes around 60,000 clones, more than 70% of them seen just once. Sequenced input: PBMCs. The source of these receptors is a woman between 35 and 50 years old in good health and CMV-seropositive. The CDR3 runs from the conserved cysteine through the conserved F or W. The order of the fields is D gene, V gene, J gene, clone size, CDR3 DNA, CDR3 protein. A D gene is named only where the DNA matches it firmly. Part of the rows lack a size; the others show once, few, many or a class for expanded clones.

TRBD1	TRBV11-2	TRBJ1-3	-	TGTGCCGGCAGCTTAGAGGAAACAGGGGCTGGAAACACCATATATTTT	CAGSLEETGAGNTIYF
TRBD1	TRBV7-8	TRBJ1-1	once	TGTGCCAGCAGCTTAGGGGGGACAGGGAAATTGAACACTGAAGCTTTCTTT	CASSLGGTGKLNTEAFF
TRBD1	TRBV5-1	TRBJ2-1	-	TGCGCCAGCTCCGCAGGGACAGGGAACTACAATGAGCAGTTCTTC	CASSAGTGNYNEQFF
-	TRBV21-1	TRBJ1-2	-	TGTGCCAGCAGGAACCAGGGGGCAGGCACCTATGGCTACACCTTC	CASRNQGAGTYGYTF
-	TRBV4-3	TRBJ1-1	few	TGCGCCAGCAGCCAAGTTGTGACAGAAATGAACACTGAAGCTTTCTTT	CASSQVVTEMNTEAFF
-	TRBV11-2	TRBJ2-7	-	TGTGCCAGCAGCAACTGGGACTCAGCGGTCTACGAGCAGTACTTC	CASSNWDSAVYEQYF
TRBD1	TRBV30	TRBJ1-1	once	TGTGCCTGGAGTGTAGGGGGCCACACTGAAGCTTTCTTT	CAWSVGGHTEAFF
-	TRBV7-9	TRBJ1-2	-	TGTGCCAGCAGTCTAAACACCCAGGGCGGCTACACCTTC	CASSLNTQGGYTF
TRBD1	TRBV18	TRBJ1-5	few	TGTGCCAGCTCAGGGGGACAGAGCAATCAGCCCCAGCATTTT	CASSGGQSNQPQHF
-	TRBV7-7	TRBJ2-1	few	TGTGCCAGCAGCTCCGGGGAATACAATGAGCAGTTCTTC	CASSSGEYNEQFF
-	TRBV5-6	TRBJ1-5	-	TGTGCCAGCAGCTTGGGGGGGGGTCTCAATCAGCCCCAGCATTTT	CASSLGGGLNQPQHF
-	TRBV10-2	TRBJ1-1	-	TGCGCCAGCAGTGAGACAGGGAACACTGAAGCTTTCTTT	CASSETGNTEAFF
TRBD2	TRBV15	TRBJ2-3	few	TGTGCCACCAGCAGAGGACTAGCGGCGGAGGTAGATACGCAGTATTTT	CATSRGLAAEVDTQYF
-	TRBV30	TRBJ1-2	-	TGTGCCTGGAGTGATGGGGCGTACTATGGCTACACCTTC	CAWSDGAYYGYTF
TRBD2	TRBV9	TRBJ2-1	-	TGTGCCAGCAGCTTTAGCGGGTCCTACAATGAGCAGTTCTTC	CASSFSGSYNEQFF
-	TRBV9	TRBJ1-1	-	TGTGCCAGCAGCATGCACACAGGGTCCGAGGCTTTCTTT	CASSMHTGSEAFF
-	TRBV5-5	TRBJ1-2	-	TGTGCCAGCAGCTTGGCCCGAGGGTTAGATGGCTACACCTTC	CASSLARGLDGYTF
-	TRBV4-3	TRBJ1-2	-	TGCGCCAGCAGCCAAGAGGCCGGGGACGGGAGAGGCTACACCTTC	CASSQEAGDGRGYTF
-	TRBV7-6	TRBJ1-3	once	TGTGCCAGCAGCTTACAGGGATACGAAAACACCATATATTTT	CASSLQGYENTIYF
TRBD1	TRBV6-1	TRBJ1-5	-	TGTGCCAGCAGTGAGATGACAGGGCAGGGTCAGCCCCAGCATTTT	CASSEMTGQGQPQHF
TRBD2	TRBV27	TRBJ2-1	-	TGTGCCAGCAGTTTAGGGGCTAGCGGGGGCCCTAATGAGCAGTTCTTC	CASSLGASGGPNEQFF
TRBD2	TRBV9	TRBJ2-1	once	TGTGCCAGCAGCGTAGGAACTAGCGGGGGAAATGAGCAGTTCTTC	CASSVGTSGGNEQFF
TRBD1	TRBV7-8	TRBJ1-1	-	TGTGCCAGCAGCTTAGGGCCAGGGGGCGGGGCTTTCTTT	CASSLGPGGGAFF
-	TRBV11-2	TRBJ1-1	once	TGTGCCAGCAGCCCGAAGAGAGTAGGCACACGGAGCACTGAAGCTTTCTTT	CASSPKRVGTRSTEAFF
-	TRBV4-3	TRBJ1-2	-	TGCGCCAGCAGCCAAGAGGAAGGACACCCTGGGTATGGCTACACCTTC	CASSQEEGHPGYGYTF
-	TRBV7-9	TRBJ1-4	few	TGTGCCAGCAGACGTTCCGGGACAAAGGGTGAAAAACTGTTTTTT	CASRRSGTKGEKLFF